Below are 23 T cell receptor beta chains sequenced from a single sample in a study of cytomegalovirus exposure and HLA in healthy donors. The PCR had 60 Vbeta and 13 Jbeta primers. The protocol was immunoSEQ multiplex PCR, while the TCRdb copy is restricted to in-frame clones and leaves out a portion. This table holds 170,000 or so clones, around 79% found once. Source material: PBMCs. These receptors all come from a woman aged 40-49 years in good health and CMV-seronegative.

The chain joins TRBV11-2 to TRBJ2-2; weak D call: TRBD2 (6 bases). Germline assignment: CDR1 SGHAT and CDR2 FQNNGV. V was clipped by 6 bases and J by 6 bases, with 17 bases between them. The CDR3 totals 15 residues. The CDR3 sequence is CASRPLAGSSGELFF. In DNA, the CDR3 is TGTGCCAGCAGGCCACTAGCTGGGAGTTCCGGGGAGCTGTTTTTT.

The chain carries TRBV7-8 and TRBJ1-3; TRBD1 is a possible D gene (6 bases). CDR1 and CDR2 (germline): SGHVS, FQNEAQ. V lost 1 base to trimming and J lost 2 bases, with 12 bases between them. This CDR3 region has 16 residues. The CDR3 loop is CASSLGAGATGNTIYF. CDR3 nucleotide sequence: TGTGCCAGCAGCTTAGGGGCAGGGGCGACTGGAAACACCATATATTTT.

The chain couples TRBV25-1 to TRBJ2-1; 11 nucleotides match TRBD2. Trimming removed 4 bases from V and 9 bases from J; junction bases left unmatched: 5. This CDR3 is 14 amino acids long. Germline-derived CDR1 and CDR2 are MGHDK and SYGVNS. The CDR3: CASSVAGGPGEQFF. In nucleotides, the CDR3 is TGTGCCAGCAGTGTAGCGGGAGGGCCTGGTGAGCAGTTCTTC.

Notes on this clone: Other DNA variants within this sample encode the same CDR3. The chain recombines TRBV6-6 with TRBJ2-1, with 8 bases aligning to TRBD1. This CDR3 contains 15 residues. From germline, CDR1 is MNHNY and CDR2 SVGAGI (reference sequence). Trimming took 5 bases from V and 2 from J; bases not matched to a gene: 5. This CDR3 reads CASSDRGSTYNEQFF. The CDR3 coding sequence is TGTGCCAGCAGTGACAGGGGCTCTACCTACAATGAGCAGTTCTTC.

J is TRBJ2-7 and V is TRBV5-1; 9 bases are a match to TRBD1. Per germline, CDR1 SGHRS and CDR2 YFSETQ. The CDR3 consists of 15 residues. V was clipped by 1 base and J by 6 bases; unmatched bases: 8. The CDR3 bases are TGCGCCAGCAGCTTGTTAGGGGGGACAGGGACCGAGCAGTACTTC. Translated: CASSLLGGTGTEQYF.

The V call is TRBV19, the J call TRBJ1-5; TRBD1 agrees at 7 bases. Per germline, CDR1 LNHDA and CDR2 SQIVND (reference sequence). V shed 3 bases and J 4 bases; nucleotides not matched to a gene: 6. This CDR3 contains 15 residues. For the CDR3, the DNA is TGTGCCAGTAGTATCGAACAGGGGCGAAATCAGCCCCAGCATTTT. Translating it yields CASSIEQGRNQPQHF.

This sequence joins TRBV18 and TRBJ2-1; 10 bases are a match to TRBD1. Germline lookup yields CDR1 KGHSH and CDR2 LQKENI. Trimming removed 3 bases from V and 8 bases from J; junction bases left unmatched: 7. This CDR3 contains 15 residues. The CDR3 nucleotides are TGTGCCAGCTCACCCTACGGGACAGGGGACGATGAGCAGTTCTTC. This codes for CASSPYGTGDDEQFF.

The chain links TRBV6-1 to TRBJ2-2, with D hard to call. The germline V gene encodes CDR1 MNHNS and CDR2 SASEGT. The CDR3 is 13 amino acids. Trimming cost V 3 bases and J 3 bases, with 5 bases left between them. CDR3 region: CASSEQDTGELFF. DNA for the CDR3: TGTGCCAGCAGTGAGCAGGACACCGGGGAGCTGTTTTTT.

The chain recombines TRBV30 with TRBJ1-1; D is uncertain. This CDR3 region has 12 residues. Trimming shortened V by 3 bases and J by 3 bases, and 8 bases separated the two germline ends. Per the germline V gene, CDR1 is GTSNPN and CDR2 is SVGIG (reference sequence). The CDR3 reads CAWREWDTEAFF. As DNA, the CDR3 is TGTGCCTGGAGGGAGTGGGACACTGAAGCTTTCTTT.

The chain joins TRBV5-4 to TRBJ2-7; D might be TRBD2 (5 bases). Germline-derived CDR1 and CDR2 are SGHNT and YYREEE (reference sequence). CDR3 size: 15 residues. Trimming left V 4 bases short and J 6 bases short, with 20 bases between. The CDR3 here is CASSGVSTLGSEQYF. The CDR3 nucleotides are TGTGCCAGCAGCGGCGTCAGTACTTTGGGGAGCGAGCAGTACTTC.

This clone was counted a single time. The chain combines TRBV9 with TRBJ1-4, with a tentative D call TRBD1 (6 bases). The V end was cut by 4 bases, the J end by 0 bases, with 10 bases between. The CDR3 runs 15 residues. Germline V gene lookup returns CDR1 SGDLS and CDR2 YYNGEE. The CDR3: CASSMAGATNEKLFF. CDR3 nucleotides: TGTGCCAGCAGCATGGCAGGGGCAACTAATGAAAAACTGTTTTTT.

This chain connects TRBV6-5 to TRBJ2-7; maybe TRBD2 (6 bases). The V gene's germline CDR1 is MNHEY and CDR2 SVGAGI. The CDR3 is made up of 14 amino acids. Between the trimmed V and J ends, which lost 4 bases and 7 bases, there was a span of 17 bases. The CDR3 region has the DNA TGTGCCAGCAGTTTTTCACTAGCTTTAGGGGAGCAGTACTTC. It encodes CASSFSLALGEQYF.

This rearrangement joins TRBV27 to TRBJ2-7; TRBD2 matches 15 bases. The CDR3 runs 16 residues. The V and J ends lost 4 bases and 3 bases, in that order; junction bases with no gene match: 4. In germline, CDR1 is MNHEY, CDR2 SMNVEV (reference sequence). CDR3 coding DNA: TGTGCCAGCAGTTACCGGACTAGCGGGAGGGACTACGAGCAGTACTTC. Translated, it gives CASSYRTSGRDYEQYF.

Ten or more counts support this clone. The rearrangement uses TRBV27 and TRBJ2-7; D may be TRBD1 (6 bases). CDR1 is MNHEY, CDR2 SMNVEV, per germline (reference sequence). The germline V and J ends were trimmed by 3 bases and 1 base, with 10 bases remaining between them. The CDR3 contains 14 residues. CDR3 sequence: CASSFRDNSYEQYF. CDR3 sequence (DNA): TGTGCCAGCAGTTTTCGGGACAATTCCTACGAGCAGTACTTC.

The J gene is TRBJ2-2, the V gene TRBV7-9; D gene uncertain. The V gene lost 3 bases and the J gene lost 6 bases, with 14 bases spanning the gap. The CDR3 runs to 15 residues. Germline V gives CDR1 SEHNR, CDR2 FQNEAQ (reference sequence). The CDR3 coding sequence is TGTGCCAGCAGCTTGAGATCTGAATTTTCCGGGGAGCTGTTTTTT. Its protein product is CASSLRSEFSGELFF.

The chain has TRBV10-2 and TRBJ2-3, with D possibly being TRBD2 (5 bases). Trimming pared 3 bases from V and 0 bases from J, leaving 13 bases between. Per germline, CDR1 WSHSY and CDR2 SAAADI. The length of the CDR3 is 16 residues. CDR3: CASSDQRRTSTDTQYF. The DNA for the CDR3 is TGCGCCAGCAGTGACCAGCGGAGAACTAGCACAGATACGCAGTATTTT.

V gene TRBV4-1 combines with J gene TRBJ2-7, with 8 bases aligning to TRBD1. Germline CDR1 MGHRA, CDR2 YSYEKL. This CDR3 contains 15 residues. Germline trimming cut 1 base from V and 4 bases from J; bases unmatched to any gene: 6. The CDR3 DNA reads as TGCGCCAGCAGCCAAGCCCGACAGGGGATTTACGAGCAGTACTTC. Amino acid sequence: CASSQARQGIYEQYF.

This rearrangement joins TRBV27 to TRBJ1-4; D might be TRBD1 (6 bases). The CDR3 covers 15 residues. Per the germline V gene, CDR1 is MNHEY and CDR2 is SMNVEV (reference sequence). The V end lost 2 bases, the J end lost 3 bases, and 10 bases lay between the germline ends. The CDR3 here is CASSLRGLANEKLFF. CDR3 coding DNA: TGTGCCAGCAGTTTAAGGGGGTTAGCTAATGAAAAACTGTTTTTT.

The rearrangement uses TRBV19 and TRBJ2-4, with D tentatively TRBD1 (5 bases). Trimming left V 3 bases short and J 0 bases short, with 12 bases between. The CDR3 consists of 16 residues. Germline lookup yields CDR1 LNHDA and CDR2 SQIVND (reference sequence). Here the CDR3 DNA reads TGTGCCAGTAGTATTGGGGCACAGATAGCCAAAAACATTCAGTACTTC. It is translated as CASSIGAQIAKNIQYF.

This clone appeared once. The genes are TRBV4-2 and TRBJ1-6; TRBD1 agrees at 7 bases. The ends lost 5 bases at V and 2 bases at J; junction bases unmatched: 9. Germline assignment: CDR1 LGHNA and CDR2 YNFKEQ. The CDR3 extends over 17 amino acids. The CDR3 sequence is CASSKTGTDTYNSPLHF. CDR3 coding DNA: TGTGCCAGCAGCAAAACCGGGACAGACACCTATAATTCACCCCTCCACTTT.

The chain employs TRBV7-9 and TRBJ2-7; TRBD2 aligns across 7 bases. The CDR3 spans 15 residues. Per the germline V gene, CDR1 is SEHNR and CDR2 is FQNEAQ (reference sequence). Losses at the gene ends were 5 bases for V and 3 bases for J; bases not matched to a gene: 10. The CDR3 here is CASSPRKGRGYEQYF. The CDR3 bases are TGTGCCAGCAGCCCACGGAAGGGGAGGGGCTACGAGCAGTACTTC.

The rearrangement links TRBV5-4 to TRBJ2-7; TRBD2 matches at 16 bases. With 5 bases clipped from V and 5 bases from J, the junction kept 10 bases outside the gene matches. CDR1 is SGHNT, CDR2 YYREEE, per germline (reference sequence). The CDR3 covers 17 residues. The CDR3 here is CASRRMGLAGGLDEQYF. CDR3 nucleotide sequence: TGTGCCAGCAGACGAATGGGACTAGCGGGGGGGCTTGACGAGCAGTACTTC.

This clone was found once. The chain is built from TRBV5-8 and TRBJ2-7; D is perhaps TRBD2 (5 bases). V was clipped by 7 bases and J by 4 bases, with 21 bases between them. The germline V gene encodes CDR1 SGHTS and CDR2 YDEGEE. The CDR3 length is 15 residues. The CDR3 loop reads CASVIYDRGRYEQYF. CDR3 DNA sequence: TGTGCCAGCGTGATCTATGACCGGGGTCGTTACGAGCAGTACTTC.